In its sample, the clone carrying this T cell receptor beta chain was seen a few times. TCRdb fed the 5' RACE reads into MiXCR, producing one record per CDR3 protein. The repertoire holds some 57,000 distinct CDR3 sequences, with 12% as singletons. This sample was included in a study of T-cell memory formation after mild COVID-19. The germline V gene encodes CDR1 SGHRS and CDR2 YFSETQ. Trimming took 0 bases from V and 5 from J, leaving 9 bases between them. The CDR3 sequence is 14 residues long. Specimen: PBMCs or a T cell subset sorted from them (not recorded which). The sequence was collected from a man younger than 35 who had mild COVID-19 (a few samples of this study predate the infection). Cell type and time point are not known. The rearrangement uses TRBV5-1 and TRBJ1-5; no definite D call. CDR3: CASSLGVPDQPQHF. The CDR3 DNA reads TGCGCCAGCAGCTTGGGGGTACCCGATCAGCCCCAGCATTTT.